This T cell receptor (beta chain) was recorded in a study of T cell repertoires in cytomegalovirus infection. For the study at large: In public TCR beta signatures, there were indications of both CMV infection and matching HLA type.

V was pared by 0 bases and J by 2 bases, with 14 bases between. Germline CDR1 MNHNY, CDR2 SVGAGI (reference sequence). The CDR3 has 16 amino acids. Overall study results and limits: Ex vivo responses were dominated by HLA-C-restricted CMV-specific TCR beta clonotypes. Identification of carriers of CMV plus the relevant HLA was achieved through cumulative public TCR beta family frequency.

About this clonotype: Its cognate antigen is unknown.

TCRdb called the reads again in MiXCR, with one record for every CDR3 protein. This sample has about 250,000 distinct CDR3 sequences; about 15% occur once, and the top ten carry approximately 51%. The chain employs TRBV6-6 and TRBJ2-7, with D tentatively TRBD1 (6 bases). The receptor comes from a human donor in good health (CMV status not recorded). Some clones in this sample may be carry-over from other donors' samples. The sample taken for sequencing was CD8+ T cells from PBMCs. CDR3 sequence reads: CASSYSPDTGTYEQYF. The CDR3 DNA reads as TGTGCCAGCAGTTACTCCCCTGATACAGGGACCTACGAGCAGTACTTC.